Listed below are T cell receptor beta chains from one sample, sequenced in a study of blood T cells in healthy people across ages. TCRdb redid the calling of the 5' RACE reads with MiXCR, one entry per CDR3 protein. The table shows about 1,500,000 distinct CDR3 sequences, with roughly 27% occurring only once. The sequencing sample was made of blood. All receptors come from a woman in her twenties or thirties in good health. Both conserved end residues are part of each CDR3. Each record gives: D gene, clone size, V gene, J gene, CDR3 protein, CDR3 DNA. D genes are given only for firm matches. Expanded clones are given a class, and other clones once, few, many or no size at all.

D: -; size: -; V: TRBV4-3; J: TRBJ1-2; CDR3: CASSPQSTARGGYTF; DNA: TGCGCCAGCAGCCCTCAATCGACCGCCAGGGGAGGCTACACCTTC
D: -; size: many; V: TRBV6-2/TRBV6-3; J: TRBJ2-6; CDR3: CASSYQERESGANVLTF; DNA: TGTGCCAGCAGTTATCAAGAAAGGGAATCTGGGGCCAACGTCCTGACTTTC
D: -; size: -; V: TRBV20-1; J: TRBJ2-5; CDR3: CSARGTQEPQETQYF; DNA: TGCAGTGCTAGAGGAACCCAGGAGCCTCAAGAGACCCAGTACTTC
D: TRBD1; size: many; V: TRBV20-1; J: TRBJ2-1; CDR3: CSAGLRQGVNEQFF; DNA: TGCAGTGCTGGGTTGAGACAGGGGGTGAATGAGCAGTTCTTC
D: TRBD2; size: -; V: TRBV5-4; J: TRBJ2-3; CDR3: CASSLGGGLAGGDTQYF; DNA: TGTGCCAGCAGCTTGGGGGGGGGACTAGCGGGTGGAGATACGCAGTATTTT
D: TRBD2; size: few; V: TRBV4-3; J: TRBJ2-7; CDR3: CASSQGREVDEQYF; DNA: TGCGCCAGCAGCCAAGGGCGGGAGGTTGACGAGCAGTACTTC
D: TRBD2; size: -; V: TRBV12-3/TRBV12-4; J: TRBJ2-1; CDR3: CASLRRGGTYNEQFF; DNA: TGTGCCAGCCTCCGGCGGGGGGGGACCTACAATGAGCAGTTCTTC
D: -; size: many; V: TRBV7-2; J: TRBJ1-2; CDR3: CASSFKGNYGYTF; DNA: TGTGCCAGCAGCTTTAAGGGGAACTATGGCTACACCTTC
D: TRBD1; size: -; V: TRBV19; J: TRBJ2-3; CDR3: CASSQTGFTDTQYF; DNA: TGTGCCAGTAGTCAGACAGGGTTTACAGATACGCAGTATTTT
D: -; size: -; V: TRBV9; J: TRBJ1-2; CDR3: CASTDGHGYTF; DNA: TGTGCCAGCACTGATGGGCATGGCTACACCTTC
D: -; size: few; V: TRBV5-1; J: TRBJ2-7; CDR3: CASSVDGSSVPTEQYF; DNA: TGCGCCAGCAGCGTAGACGGTTCTAGCGTCCCTACCGAGCAGTACTTC
D: -; size: -; V: TRBV19; J: TRBJ1-1; CDR3: CASGWVRNTEAFF; DNA: TGTGCCAGTGGGTGGGTCCGGAACACTGAAGCTTTCTTT
D: -; size: -; V: TRBV7-9; J: TRBJ1-2; CDR3: CSSTHGRTYGYTF; DNA: TGTTCCAGCACTCATGGGAGGACCTATGGCTACACCTTC
D: -; size: once; V: TRBV28; J: TRBJ2-6; CDR3: CASSLGRLANVLTF; DNA: TGTGCCAGCAGTTTGGGGCGGTTGGCCAACGTCCTGACTTTC
D: -; size: many; V: TRBV5-1; J: TRBJ2-3; CDR3: CASSFRLAAYTQYF; DNA: TGCGCCAGCAGCTTTCGTTTGGCGGCCTATACGCAGTATTTT
D: -; size: -; V: TRBV27; J: TRBJ1-1; CDR3: CASRPSLVVNTEAFF; DNA: TGTGCCAGCAGACCATCCTTGGTGGTGAACACTGAAGCTTTCTTT
D: TRBD1; size: few; V: TRBV28; J: TRBJ2-3; CDR3: CASSIGGTGRDTQYF; DNA: TGTGCCAGCAGTATTGGAGGGACAGGTCGGGATACGCAGTATTTT
D: -; size: -; V: TRBV7-2; J: TRBJ2-1; CDR3: CASSSWGTGSNEQFF; DNA: TGTGCCAGCAGCTCCTGGGGGACTGGATCAAATGAGCAGTTCTTC
D: -; size: few; V: TRBV7-9; J: TRBJ1-2; CDR3: CATHARYYGYTF; DNA: TGTGCCACACACGCTAGGTACTATGGCTACACCTTC
D: -; size: few; V: TRBV7-2; J: TRBJ2-5; CDR3: CASSATFGRETQYF; DNA: TGTGCCAGCAGCGCCACCTTCGGGAGAGAGACCCAGTACTTC
D: -; size: -; V: TRBV12-3/TRBV12-4; J: TRBJ1-3; CDR3: CASSLWLDGNTIYF; DNA: TGTGCCAGCAGTTTATGGCTCGATGGAAACACCATATATTTT
D: -; size: few; V: TRBV18; J: TRBJ1-4; CDR3: CASSPGTAVGKLFF; DNA: TGTGCCAGCTCACCAGGGACGGCGGTGGGCAAACTGTTTTTT
D: -; size: -; V: TRBV7-9; J: TRBJ2-7; CDR3: CASPGPRGEQHF; DNA: TGTGCCAGTCCAGGGCCCCGGGGCGAGCAGCACTTC
D: -; size: many; V: TRBV9; J: TRBJ2-7; CDR3: CASSVEIGDYEQYF; DNA: TGTGCCAGCAGCGTAGAGATTGGGGATTACGAGCAGTACTTC
D: -; size: many; V: TRBV12-3/TRBV12-4; J: TRBJ1-2; CDR3: CASSLAAGDGYTF; DNA: TGTGCCAGCAGTTTAGCGGCAGGGGATGGCTACACCTTC
D: -; size: -; V: TRBV5-1; J: TRBJ1-1; CDR3: CASSLNWVTEAFF; DNA: TGCGCCAGCAGCTTGAATTGGGTCACTGAAGCTTTCTTT
D: TRBD1; size: few; V: TRBV5-1; J: TRBJ2-7; CDR3: CASSSRQGRIYEQYF; DNA: TGCGCCAGCAGCTCCCGACAGGGTCGAATATACGAGCAGTACTTC
D: -; size: many; V: TRBV7-2; J: TRBJ1-2; CDR3: CASSATVIYGYTF; DNA: TGTGCCAGCAGCGCGACAGTGATCTATGGCTACACCTTC